The T cell receptor beta chain under discussion was sequenced for a study of shared clonotypes between healthy human individuals. Regarding the study as a whole: Estimated richness values were generally larger in naive subsets than in memory subsets.

Measured with immunoSEQ multiplex PCR; TCRdb has only the in-frame clones, and not every one. The table has under 1,100,000 clones, 78% seen once. The CDR3 runs 14 residues. Germline lookup yields CDR1 SGHTA and CDR2 FQGNSA. Germline trimming cut 6 bases from V and 2 bases from J; bases unmatched to any gene: 4. Remarks on this clone: No antigen is known for it.

The receptor was derived from a man aged 18 to 29 in good health. Some clones in this sample may be carry-over from other donors' samples. The V call is TRBV7-2, the J call TRBJ2-5; 9 nucleotides match TRBD1. The sample consisted of memory CD4+ T cells from PBMCs. Subset: CD45RA-negative fraction. The CDR3 DNA follows: TGTGCCAGCAGAACCGGGACAGGGCAAGAGACCCAGTACTTC. It encodes CASRTGTGQETQYF.